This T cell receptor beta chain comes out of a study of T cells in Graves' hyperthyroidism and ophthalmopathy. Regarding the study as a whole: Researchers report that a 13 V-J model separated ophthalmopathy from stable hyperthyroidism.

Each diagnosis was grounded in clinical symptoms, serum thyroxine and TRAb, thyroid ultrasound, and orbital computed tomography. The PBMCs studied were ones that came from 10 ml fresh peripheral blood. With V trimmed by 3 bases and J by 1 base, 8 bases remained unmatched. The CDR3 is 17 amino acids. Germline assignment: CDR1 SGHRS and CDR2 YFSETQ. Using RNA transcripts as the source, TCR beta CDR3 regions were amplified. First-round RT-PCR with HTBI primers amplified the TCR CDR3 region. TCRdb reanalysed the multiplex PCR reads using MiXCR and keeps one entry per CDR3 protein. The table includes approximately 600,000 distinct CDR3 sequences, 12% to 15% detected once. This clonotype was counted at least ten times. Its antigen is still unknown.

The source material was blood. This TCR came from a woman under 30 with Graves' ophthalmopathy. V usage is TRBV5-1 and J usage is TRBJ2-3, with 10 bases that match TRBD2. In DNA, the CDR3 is TGCGCCAGCAGCTCCGGGACTAGCGCTATAGGCACAGATACGCAGTATTTT. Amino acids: CASSSGTSAIGTDTQYF.